One sample yielded the 21 T cell receptor beta chains listed below, sequenced in a study of blood T cell repertoires in COVID-19. Some clones are missing from TCRdb's copy, which holds only in-frame ones; the method was immunoSEQ multiplex PCR. The sample lists around 270,000 clones, around 88% occurring once. The sequenced material came from peripheral blood. The source of these receptors is a man between 25 and 39 years old with active or convalescent COVID-19.

This chain links TRBV30 with TRBJ1-1; D unclear. Germline CDR1 and CDR2: GTSNPN and SVGIG (reference sequence). The CDR3 has 12 residues. The V and J ends lost 1 base and 6 bases respectively, with 9 bases between them. Written as DNA, the CDR3 is TGTGCCTGGAGTGCTATTTTGGCTGAAGCTTTCTTT. Its translation is CAWSAILAEAFF.

This clone was seen more than once but under ten times. This specimen includes other DNA sequences encoding the same CDR3. V is TRBV6-5 and J is TRBJ1-1; D is perhaps TRBD1 (6 bases). CDR1 MNHEY and CDR2 SVGAGI come from the germline V gene. The CDR3 covers 13 residues. Trimming cost V 6 bases and J 2 bases, with 10 bases left between them. CDR3 coding DNA: TGTGCCAGCAGCTTACAGGGAAACACTGAAGCTTTCTTT. It yields the protein CASSLQGNTEAFF.

The CDR3 region is CASSYLPRETQYF. CDR3 coding DNA: TGTGCCAGCAGTTACCTTCCTCGAGAGACCCAGTACTTC. V is TRBV6-2 or TRBV6-3 and J is TRBJ2-5; D remains unclear. There are 13 residues in the CDR3. With 2 bases removed from V and 4 bases from J, the gap between germline ends came to 8 bases. Germline V gene sequence: CDR1 MNHEY, CDR2 SVGEGT.

For the CDR3, the DNA is TGTGCCAGCAGTTACTCCCGGGAGAACTATGGCTACACCTTC. Protein: CASSYSRENYGYTF. This chain links TRBV6-6 with TRBJ1-2, with D unclear. The germline CDR1 and CDR2 sequences are MNHNY and SVGAGI (reference sequence). This CDR3 has 14 amino acids. V dropped 0 bases and J dropped 2 bases, with 7 bases sitting between them.

This rearrangement joins TRBV9 to TRBJ2-5; 15 bases match TRBD2. The CDR3 has 18 amino acids. CDR1 SGDLS and CDR2 YYNGEE come from the germline V gene. The V gene end was trimmed by 3 bases and the J gene end by 3 bases; junction bases not matched to a gene: 9. CDR3 coding DNA: TGTGCCAGCAGCGCCGGGACTAGCGGGGGGCCCACGAAAGAGACCCAGTACTTC. It specifies CASSAGTSGGPTKETQYF.

This clone was detected once. The chain is built from TRBV19 and TRBJ1-5; tentatively, D is TRBD1 (5 bases). Germline CDR1 is LNHDA and CDR2 is SQIVND (reference sequence). The CDR3 is 16 amino acids. CDR3 protein: CASHPSREDSNQPQHF. The CDR3 DNA reads as TGTGCTTCACACCCCTCCAGGGAGGATAGCAATCAGCCCCAGCATTTT.

The rearrangement uses TRBV5-6 and TRBJ2-7; weak D call: TRBD2 (6 bases). The CDR3 loop spans 13 amino acids. Germline CDR1 reads SGHDT; CDR2 reads YYEEEE. Trimming left V 0 bases short and J 6 bases short, with 10 bases between. The CDR3 is CASSLGEALEQYF. CDR3 nucleotide sequence: TGTGCCAGCAGCTTGGGGGAGGCTCTCGAGCAGTACTTC.

This clone occurred a few times. The genes are TRBV9 and TRBJ1-3; D might be TRBD1 (5 bases). Germline-derived CDR1 and CDR2 are SGDLS and YYNGEE. The CDR3 loop spans 14 amino acids. V shed 4 bases and J shed 0 bases, with 8 bases lying between them. The CDR3 DNA reads as TGTGCCAGCAGCTTAGACAGCTCTGGAAACACCATATATTTT. This codes for CASSLDSSGNTIYF.

This chain uses TRBV27 with TRBJ2-7; TRBD2 matches at 10 bases. V lost 6 bases to trimming and J lost 4 bases; unmatched junction nucleotides: 12. The CDR3 runs 16 residues. Germline loops: CDR1 MNHEY, CDR2 SMNVEV (reference sequence). The CDR3 nucleotides are TGTGCCAGCAGGACACTTAGCGGGGGGCTTTCTTACGAGCAGTACTTC. This translates into CASRTLSGGLSYEQYF.

The CDR3 nucleotides read TGTGCCAGCAGTTGGGACAACTCTGGAAACACCATATATTTT. It translates to CASSWDNSGNTIYF. The rearrangement links TRBV6-5 to TRBJ1-3; D perhaps matches TRBD1 (6 bases). Trimming cost V 4 bases and J 0 bases, with 7 bases left between them. The CDR3 has 14 residues. Germline V gives CDR1 MNHEY, CDR2 SVGAGI.

The chain couples TRBV6-1 to TRBJ1-3, with a tentative D call TRBD1 (5 bases). This CDR3 has 16 residues. Trimming shortened V by 4 bases and J by 2 bases, and 15 bases separated the two germline ends. Germline lookup yields CDR1 MNHNS and CDR2 SASEGT. CDR3 coding DNA: TGTGCCAGCAGTGGGCGGGGGATAATCGCTGGAAACACCATATATTTT. This encodes CASSGRGIIAGNTIYF.

The chain has TRBV6-6 and TRBJ1-4; 7 nucleotides align to TRBD1. This CDR3 is built from 13 residues. Trimming took 6 bases from V and 11 from J; bases not matched to a gene: 9. Germline V lookup: CDR1 MNHNY, CDR2 SVGAGI (reference sequence). This CDR3 is CASSPGQRSKLFF. As DNA, the CDR3 is TGTGCCAGCAGCCCGGGACAGAGGTCGAAACTGTTTTTT.

V gene TRBV2 combines with J gene TRBJ2-7; TRBD2 agrees at 14 bases. Looked up from germline, CDR1 is SNHLY and CDR2 is FYNNEI. The length of the CDR3 is 17 residues. After removal of 3 bases from V and 3 bases from J, the junction contained 7 bases not matched to a gene. The DNA for the CDR3 is TGTGCCAGCAGTGATTCGACTAGCGGGGGGGTTTTCTACGAGCAGTACTTC. The encoded protein is CASSDSTSGGVFYEQYF. Filled out from reference TRBV2 and TRBJ2-7, the complete variable domain reads EPEVTQTPSHQVTQMGQEVILRCVPISNHLYFYWYRQILGQKVEFLVSFYNNEISEKSEIFDDQFSVERPDGSNFTLKIRSTKLEDSAMYFCASSDSTSGGVFYEQYFGPGTRLTVT.

The chain couples TRBV4-3 to TRBJ2-1, with 10 bases that match TRBD1. V was pared by 3 bases and J by 5 bases, with 4 bases of the junction left unmatched. CDR1 and CDR2 (germline): LGHNA, YSLEER. The CDR3 is 15 residues long. CDR3 nucleotides: TGCGCCAGCAGCCACTCCGGGACAGGGGACAATGAGCAGTTCTTC. Residues: CASSHSGTGDNEQFF.

The CDR3 DNA is TGTGCCAGCAGCTTCGGGGGGTCGGAAAACATTCAGTACTTC. Translating it yields CASSFGGSENIQYF. This sequence joins TRBV13 and TRBJ2-4; 7 nucleotides align to TRBD2. Germline assignment: CDR1 PRHDT and CDR2 FYEKMQ (reference sequence). The CDR3 runs 14 residues. The ends lost 3 bases at V and 5 bases at J; junction bases unmatched: 4.

In its sample, this clone was seen a few times. The chain uses TRBV5-3 and TRBJ1-6; 9 bases are a match to TRBD1. TRBV5-3 falls under the ORF class, with uncertain function. J was trimmed by 5 bases and V by 4 bases; bases with no gene match: 28. The CDR3 extends over 23 amino acids. The CDR3 DNA reads TGTGCCAGAAGCCAGGAGGTTTTTCGGAAGACCGGGACAGGGAGTTGCCATAATTCACCCCTCCACTTT. It encodes CARSQEVFRKTGTGSCHNSPLHF.

V gene TRBV5-1 combines with J gene TRBJ1-6, with D possibly TRBD1 on 6 matching bases. Germline V lookup: CDR1 SGHRS, CDR2 YFSETQ. The ends were cut back, 3 bases at V and 8 bases at J, with 12 bases in the middle. This CDR3 is built from 14 residues. The CDR3: CASSSQTGDSPLHF. The CDR3 region has the DNA TGCGCCAGCAGCTCCCAGACAGGAGATTCACCCCTCCACTTT.

V and J are TRBV19 and TRBJ2-4; possible D gene TRBD2, 6 bases. V lost 3 bases, J lost 0 bases, and 9 bases lay in between. The CDR3 contains 15 residues. Per germline, CDR1 LNHDA and CDR2 SQIVND (reference sequence). CDR3 loop: CASSINGGAKNIQYF. As DNA, the CDR3 is TGTGCCAGTAGTATCAACGGGGGAGCCAAAAACATTCAGTACTTC.

The genes are TRBV7-9 and TRBJ1-2; TRBD1 aligns across 8 bases. CDR3 length: 16 amino acids. Germline trimming cut 11 bases from V and 4 bases from J; bases unmatched to any gene: 18. Germline CDR1 reads SEHNR; CDR2 reads FQNEAQ (reference sequence). The CDR3 is CALGGDRSDPSYGYTF. Here the CDR3 DNA reads TGTGCCCTAGGGGGGGACAGGAGTGACCCTAGCTATGGCTACACCTTC.

The chain carries TRBV27 and TRBJ1-5; tentatively, D is TRBD1 (6 bases). This CDR3 contains 14 residues. V dropped 2 bases and J dropped 7 bases, with 12 bases sitting between them. Germline V gene lookup returns CDR1 MNHEY and CDR2 SMNVEV (reference sequence). CDR3 in amino acids: CASSLQGLGQPQHF. CDR3 in DNA: TGTGCCAGCAGTTTACAGGGGCTAGGACAGCCCCAGCATTTT.

This chain connects TRBV30 to TRBJ2-3, with TRBD2 identical over 7 bases. This CDR3 has 14 residues. The V and J ends lost 7 bases and 2 bases, in that order; junction bases with no gene match: 9. Germline V gene data show CDR1 as GTSNPN and CDR2 as SVGIG (reference sequence). CDR3 sequence: CAFAFGGTTDTQYF. The CDR3 bases are TGTGCCTTCGCATTCGGGGGGACCACAGATACGCAGTATTTT.